This T cell receptor (beta chain) was recorded in a study of technical replicates of blood from several donors. Clones were sequenced by immunoSEQ multiplex PCR, and TCRdb holds only the in-frame ones, with some missing. The table shows 75,000 to 100,000 clones, with approximately 96% occurring only once. The source is a human donor in good health. Specimen: T cells isolated from PBMCs.

CDR3 DNA sequence: TGTGCCAGCAGCTTAGTTGGAGCGGGGGTGAATGAGCAGTTCTTC. It codes for CASSLVGAGVNEQFF. V gene TRBV7-2 combines with J gene TRBJ2-1; 8 bases match TRBD2. J was trimmed by 7 bases and V by 1 base; bases with no gene match: 6. The V gene's germline CDR1 is SGHTA and CDR2 FQGNSA. The CDR3 is 15 residues long. Based on the CDR3 plus reference TRBV7-2 and TRBJ2-1, the full variable domain is GAGVSQSPSNKVTEKGKDVELRCDPISGHTALYWYRQSLGQGLEFLIYFQGNSAPDKSGLPSDRFSAERTGGSVSTLTIQRTQQEDSAVYLCASSLVGAGVNEQFFGPGTRLTVL.